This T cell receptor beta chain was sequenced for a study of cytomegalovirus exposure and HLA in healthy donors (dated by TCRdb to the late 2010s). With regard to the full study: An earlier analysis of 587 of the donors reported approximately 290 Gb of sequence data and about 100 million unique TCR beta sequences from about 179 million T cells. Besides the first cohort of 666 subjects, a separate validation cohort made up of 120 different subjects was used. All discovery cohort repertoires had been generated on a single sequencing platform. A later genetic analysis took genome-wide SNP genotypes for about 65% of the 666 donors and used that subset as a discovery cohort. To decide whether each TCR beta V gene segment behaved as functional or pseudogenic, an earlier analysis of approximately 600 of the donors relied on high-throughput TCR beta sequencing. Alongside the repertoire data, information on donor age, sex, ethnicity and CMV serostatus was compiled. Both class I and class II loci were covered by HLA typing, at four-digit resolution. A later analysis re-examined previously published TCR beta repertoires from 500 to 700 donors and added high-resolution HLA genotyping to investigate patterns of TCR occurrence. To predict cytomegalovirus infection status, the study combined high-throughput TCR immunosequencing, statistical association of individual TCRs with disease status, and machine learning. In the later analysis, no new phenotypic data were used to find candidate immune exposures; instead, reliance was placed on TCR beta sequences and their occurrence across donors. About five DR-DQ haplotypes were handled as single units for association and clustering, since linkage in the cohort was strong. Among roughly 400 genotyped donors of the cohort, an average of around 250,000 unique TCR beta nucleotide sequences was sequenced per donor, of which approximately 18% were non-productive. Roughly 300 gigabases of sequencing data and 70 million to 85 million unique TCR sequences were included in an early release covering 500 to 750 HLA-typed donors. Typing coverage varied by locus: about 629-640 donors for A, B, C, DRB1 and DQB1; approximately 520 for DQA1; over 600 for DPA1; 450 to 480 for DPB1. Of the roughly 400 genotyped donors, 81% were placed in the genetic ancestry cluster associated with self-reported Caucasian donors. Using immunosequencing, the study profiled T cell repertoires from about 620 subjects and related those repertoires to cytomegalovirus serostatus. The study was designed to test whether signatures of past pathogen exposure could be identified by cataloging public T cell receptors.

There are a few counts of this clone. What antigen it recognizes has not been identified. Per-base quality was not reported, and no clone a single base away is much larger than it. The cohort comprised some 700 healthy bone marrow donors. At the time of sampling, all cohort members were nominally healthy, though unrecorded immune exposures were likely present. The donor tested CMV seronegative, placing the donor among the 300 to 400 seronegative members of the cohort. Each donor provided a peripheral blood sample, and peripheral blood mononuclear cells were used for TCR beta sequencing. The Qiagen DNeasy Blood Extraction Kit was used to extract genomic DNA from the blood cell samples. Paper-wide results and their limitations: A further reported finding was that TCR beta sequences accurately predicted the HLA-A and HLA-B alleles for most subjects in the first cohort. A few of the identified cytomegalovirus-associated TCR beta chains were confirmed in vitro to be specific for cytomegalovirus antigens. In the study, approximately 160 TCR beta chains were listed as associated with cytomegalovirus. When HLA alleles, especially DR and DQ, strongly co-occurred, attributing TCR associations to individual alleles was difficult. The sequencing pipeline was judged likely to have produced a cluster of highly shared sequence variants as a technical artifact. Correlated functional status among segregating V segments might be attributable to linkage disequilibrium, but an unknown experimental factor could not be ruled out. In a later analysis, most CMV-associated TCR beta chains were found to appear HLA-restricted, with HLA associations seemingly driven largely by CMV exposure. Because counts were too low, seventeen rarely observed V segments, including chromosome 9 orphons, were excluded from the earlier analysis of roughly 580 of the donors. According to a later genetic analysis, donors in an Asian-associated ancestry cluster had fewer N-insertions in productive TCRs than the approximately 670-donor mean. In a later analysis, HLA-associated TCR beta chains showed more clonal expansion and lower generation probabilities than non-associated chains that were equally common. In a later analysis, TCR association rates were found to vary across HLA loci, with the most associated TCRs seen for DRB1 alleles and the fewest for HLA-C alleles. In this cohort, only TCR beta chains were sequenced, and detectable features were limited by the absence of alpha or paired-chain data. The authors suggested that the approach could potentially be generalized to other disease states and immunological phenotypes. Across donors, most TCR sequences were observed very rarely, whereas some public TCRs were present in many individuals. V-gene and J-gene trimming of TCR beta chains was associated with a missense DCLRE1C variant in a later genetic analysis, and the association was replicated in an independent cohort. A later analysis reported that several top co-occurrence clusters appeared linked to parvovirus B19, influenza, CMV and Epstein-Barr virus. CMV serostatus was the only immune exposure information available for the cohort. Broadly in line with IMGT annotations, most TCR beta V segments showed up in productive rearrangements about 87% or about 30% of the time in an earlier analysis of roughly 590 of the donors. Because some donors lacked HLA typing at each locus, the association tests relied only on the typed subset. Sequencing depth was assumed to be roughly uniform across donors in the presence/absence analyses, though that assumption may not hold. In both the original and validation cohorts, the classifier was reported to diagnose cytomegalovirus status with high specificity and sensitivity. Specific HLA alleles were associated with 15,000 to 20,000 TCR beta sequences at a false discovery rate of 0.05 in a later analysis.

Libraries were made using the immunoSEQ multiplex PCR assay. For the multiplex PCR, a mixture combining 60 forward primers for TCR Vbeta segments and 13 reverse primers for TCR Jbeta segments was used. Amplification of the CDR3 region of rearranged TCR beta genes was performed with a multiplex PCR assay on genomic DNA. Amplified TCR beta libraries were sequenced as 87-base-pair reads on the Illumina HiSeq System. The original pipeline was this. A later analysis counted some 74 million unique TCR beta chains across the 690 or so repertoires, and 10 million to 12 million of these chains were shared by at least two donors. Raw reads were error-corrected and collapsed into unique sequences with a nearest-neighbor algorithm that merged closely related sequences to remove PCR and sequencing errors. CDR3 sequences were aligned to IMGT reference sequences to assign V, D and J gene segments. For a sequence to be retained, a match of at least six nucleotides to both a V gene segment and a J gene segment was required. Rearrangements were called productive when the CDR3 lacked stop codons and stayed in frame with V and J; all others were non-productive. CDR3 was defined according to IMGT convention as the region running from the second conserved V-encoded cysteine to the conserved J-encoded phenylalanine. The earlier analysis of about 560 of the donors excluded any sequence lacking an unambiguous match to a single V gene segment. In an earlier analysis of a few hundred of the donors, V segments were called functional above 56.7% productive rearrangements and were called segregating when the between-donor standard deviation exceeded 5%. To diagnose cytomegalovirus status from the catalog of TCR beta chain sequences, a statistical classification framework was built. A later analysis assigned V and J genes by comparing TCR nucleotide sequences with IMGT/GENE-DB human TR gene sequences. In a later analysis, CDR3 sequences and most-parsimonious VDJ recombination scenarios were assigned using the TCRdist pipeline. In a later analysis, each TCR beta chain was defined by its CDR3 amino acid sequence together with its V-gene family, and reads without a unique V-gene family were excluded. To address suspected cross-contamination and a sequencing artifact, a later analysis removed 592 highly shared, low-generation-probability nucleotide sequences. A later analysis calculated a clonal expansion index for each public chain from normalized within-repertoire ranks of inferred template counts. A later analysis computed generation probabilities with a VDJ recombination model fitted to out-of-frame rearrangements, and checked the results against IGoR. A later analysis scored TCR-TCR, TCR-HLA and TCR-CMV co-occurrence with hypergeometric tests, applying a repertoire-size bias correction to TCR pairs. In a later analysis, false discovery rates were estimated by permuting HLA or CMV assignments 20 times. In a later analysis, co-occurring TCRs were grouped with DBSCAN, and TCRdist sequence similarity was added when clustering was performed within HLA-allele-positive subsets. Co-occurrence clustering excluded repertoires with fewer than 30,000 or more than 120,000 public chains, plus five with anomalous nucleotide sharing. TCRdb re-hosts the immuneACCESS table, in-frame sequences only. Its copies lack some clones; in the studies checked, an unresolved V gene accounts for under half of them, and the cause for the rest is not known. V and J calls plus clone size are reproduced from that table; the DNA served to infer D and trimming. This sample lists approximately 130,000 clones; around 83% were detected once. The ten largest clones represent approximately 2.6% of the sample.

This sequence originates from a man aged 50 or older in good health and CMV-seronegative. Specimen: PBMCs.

The CDR3 is CASSSRAQGEKLFF. In nucleotide form, the sequence is TGTGCCAGCAGCTCCCGGGCCCAGGGGGAAAAACTGTTTTTT. In this chain, TRBV7-9 is recombined with TRBJ1-4; TRBD1 is perhaps the D gene, given 6 matching bases. The V end loses 4 bases and the J end loses 8 bases, and a stretch of 14 bases separates them. From cysteine to phenylalanine, the CDR3 is 14 amino acids long. The retained sequence is limited to the CDR3, 42 bases, with the frame set at the first base. The germline V gene (reference sequence) gives CDR1 as SEHNR and CDR2 as FQNEAQ.